Listed here is a single TCR beta chain. Germline V gene data show CDR1 as GTSNPN and CDR2 as SVGIG (reference sequence). Trimming left V 4 bases short and J 5 bases short, with 14 bases between. The CDR3 spans 13 residues. The method was immunoSEQ multiplex PCR; TCRdb's version includes in-frame clones alone and lacks a portion of them. The repertoire includes about 52,000 clones, 85% to 95% of them detected once, and less than 0.8% sits in the top ten. This entry belongs to a study of T cell changes during pregnancy in multiple sclerosis. The source material was CD4+ T cells from peripheral blood mononuclear cells, sampled in the third trimester of pregnancy. The chain employs TRBV30 and TRBJ1-2; D may be TRBD1 (5 bases). This clonotype was obtained from a female donor with multiple sclerosis, enrolled in a pregnancy study. CDR3 DNA sequence: TGTGCCTGGACCCCAGGGCTTGGGTATGGCTACACCTTC. Protein sequence: CAWTPGLGYGYTF.